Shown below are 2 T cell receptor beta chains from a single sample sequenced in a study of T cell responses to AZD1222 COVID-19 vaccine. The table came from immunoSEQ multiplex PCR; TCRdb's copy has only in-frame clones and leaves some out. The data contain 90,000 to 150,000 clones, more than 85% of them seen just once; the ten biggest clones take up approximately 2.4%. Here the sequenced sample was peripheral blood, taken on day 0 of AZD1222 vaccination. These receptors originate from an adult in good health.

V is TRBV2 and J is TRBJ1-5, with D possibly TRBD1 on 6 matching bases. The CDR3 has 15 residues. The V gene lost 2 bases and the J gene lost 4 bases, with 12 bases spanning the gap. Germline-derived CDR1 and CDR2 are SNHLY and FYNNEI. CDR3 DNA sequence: TGTGCCAGCAGTGAACCGGGACACCGAAATCAGCCCCAGCATTTT. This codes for CASSEPGHRNQPQHF. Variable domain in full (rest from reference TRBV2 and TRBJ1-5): EPEVTQTPSHQVTQMGQEVILRCVPISNHLYFYWYRQILGQKVEFLVSFYNNEISEKSEIFDDQFSVERPDGSNFTLKIRSTKLEDSAMYFCASSEPGHRNQPQHFGDGTRLSIL.

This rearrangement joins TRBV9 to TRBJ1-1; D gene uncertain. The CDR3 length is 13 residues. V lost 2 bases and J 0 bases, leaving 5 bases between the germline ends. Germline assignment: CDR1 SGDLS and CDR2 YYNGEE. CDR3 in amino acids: CASSVRVNTEAFF. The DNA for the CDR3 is TGTGCCAGCAGCGTGAGGGTGAACACTGAAGCTTTCTTT.